This T cell receptor (beta chain) is from a study of OX40 agonist ivuxolimab in advanced cancers. General observations from the study: CD8+ T cells were the subset that, on average, had more expanded clones than CD4+.

The sample holds one count of this clone. Its specificity is not known. Blood was sampled at baseline, cycle 4 day 1, and cycle 7 day 1. Data came from immunoSEQ multiplex PCR; TCRdb stores just in-frame clones and leaves some out. The sample lists fewer than 110,000 clones, more than 85% seen once, with approximately 1.2% in the top ten. Germline assignment: CDR1 SGHTS and CDR2 YDEGEE. The ends lost 5 bases at V and 2 bases at J; junction bases unmatched: 15. This CDR3 spans 18 amino acids. This chain joins TRBV5-8 and TRBJ2-7; 11 bases are a match to TRBD1. The clonotype originates from an adult with an advanced solid tumor such as melanoma, head and neck, liver or kidney cancer. The sequencing used CD4+ or CD8+ T cells sorted from blood, collected in a trial of the OX40 agonist ivuxolimab. CDR3 bases: TGTGCCAGCAGTGCGCGTGCACCACCGGGACAGGGGGCCTACGAGCAGTACTTC. As protein: CASSARAPPGQGAYEQYF.